Listed below are T cell receptor beta chains from one sample, sequenced in a study of T cells in Graves' hyperthyroidism and ophthalmopathy. Using its own MiXCR run on the multiplex PCR reads, TCRdb lists one record per CDR3 protein. The sample has under 500,000 distinct CDR3 sequences, 11% to 15% seen once; the top ten hold around 28%. Sequencing input: blood. These receptors all stem from a man aged 45-65 years with Graves' ophthalmopathy. The CDR3 runs from the conserved cysteine through the conserved F or W. The order of the fields is J gene, V gene, D gene, clone size, CDR3 protein, CDR3 DNA. The D gene is left open where the match is weak. Clone size appears in some rows only: once, few, many, or a class for an expanded clone.

TRBJ2-1,TRBV7-9,TRBD2,.,CASSLVRLAAYNEQFF,TGTGCCAGCAGCTTAGTACGGCTAGCGGCTTACAATGAGCAGTTCTTC
TRBJ1-4,TRBV7-9,TRBD1,many,CASSSGQGALGEKLFF,TGTGCCAGCAGCTCGGGACAGGGGGCGCTGGGGGAAAAACTGTTTTTT
TRBJ2-1,TRBV6-1,TRBD2,few,CASSQRQVQREGPYNEQFF,TGTGCCAGCAGTCAGCGACAGGTTCAGCGGGAGGGCCCCTACAATGAGCAGTTCTTC
TRBJ2-2,TRBV4-2,.,.,CASSQEGTNTGELFF,TGTGCCAGCAGCCAAGAAGGCACGAACACCGGGGAGCTGTTTTTT
TRBJ1-1,TRBV18,TRBD1,many,CASSPLGQGSLNTEAFF,TGTGCCAGCTCACCTCTCGGACAGGGGTCCTTGAACACTGAAGCTTTCTTT
TRBJ1-2,TRBV20-1,.,many,CSATAYGYTF,TGCAGTGCCACAGCCTATGGCTACACCTTC
TRBJ2-7,TRBV10-3,TRBD1,many,CASTGTDSYEQYF,TGTGCCTCGACAGGGACAGACTCCTACGAGCAGTACTTC
TRBJ2-1,TRBV20-1,.,many,CSARGSNEQFF,TGCAGTGCTAGAGGGAGCAATGAGCAGTTCTTC
TRBJ2-5,TRBV5-1,.,.,CASSYFGVQETQYF,TGCGCCAGCAGCTATTTCGGAGTTCAAGAGACCCAGTACTTC
TRBJ2-5,TRBV12-3/TRBV12-4,.,few,CASSLKTTAAGGKQETQYF,TGTGCCAGCAGTTTAAAAACAACAGCCGCCGGGGGAAAGCAAGAGACCCAGTACTTC
TRBJ2-1,TRBV20-1,TRBD2,many,CSARGETSGSYNEQFF,TGCAGTGCTAGAGGGGAGACTAGCGGCTCCTACAATGAGCAGTTCTTC
TRBJ1-2,TRBV12-3/TRBV12-4,TRBD1,many,CASSFTLTGEDGYTF,TGTGCCAGCAGTTTTACCCTGACAGGGGAGGATGGCTACACCTTC
TRBJ2-3,TRBV7-9,.,many,CASSQGGVRTDTQYF,TGTGCCAGCAGCCAAGGGGGAGTACGCACAGATACGCAGTATTTT
TRBJ2-2,TRBV18,.,many,CASSQKGTGELFF,TGTGCCAGCTCACAAAAGGGCACCGGGGAGCTGTTTTTT
TRBJ1-6,TRBV5-1,.,.,CASSFPIVGGNSPLHF,TGCGCCAGCAGCTTCCCTATTGTGGGGGGGAATTCACCCCTCCACTTT
TRBJ2-1,TRBV18,.,many,CASSPSQGNEQFF,TGTGCCAGCTCACCCAGCCAGGGCAATGAGCAGTTCTTC
TRBJ1-1,TRBV6-1,.,.,CASSEFIVQMNTEAFF,TGTGCCAGCAGTGAATTTATCGTCCAAATGAACACTGAAGCTTTCTTT
TRBJ2-3,TRBV3-1,TRBD2,few,CASSQDLAGGPGDTQYF,TGTGCCAGCAGCCAAGATTTAGCGGGAGGTCCCGGAGATACGCAGTATTTT
TRBJ2-2,TRBV2,.,many,CASRDTRSGELFF,TGTGCCAGCCGGGATACTCGGTCCGGGGAGCTGTTTTTT
TRBJ2-5,TRBV19,TRBD2,.,CASSQGLAGDTETQYF,TGTGCCAGTAGTCAGGGACTAGCGGGAGATACGGAGACCCAGTACTTC
TRBJ2-5,TRBV3-1,.,many,CASSLPDQETQYF,TGTGCCAGCAGCTTGCCGGATCAAGAGACCCAGTACTTC
TRBJ2-7,TRBV6-1,TRBD1,.,CASSESRGPYEQYF,TGTGCCAGCAGTGAGTCCAGGGGGCCCTACGAGCAGTACTTC
TRBJ1-1,TRBV4-2,TRBD1,.,CASSQDEGAGNTEAFF,TGTGCCAGCAGCCAAGATGAGGGGGCAGGGAACACTGAAGCTTTCTTT
TRBJ1-2,TRBV12-3/TRBV12-4,.,many,CASSDPTNYGYTF,TGTGCCAGCAGCGACCCAACTAACTATGGCTACACCTTC
TRBJ2-5,TRBV30,.,many,CAWNTGLGETQYF,TGTGCCTGGAACACGGGATTGGGGGAGACCCAGTACTTC
TRBJ2-7,TRBV30,.,many,CAWSVGGGSYEQYF,TGTGCCTGGAGTGTCGGAGGGGGCTCCTACGAGCAGTACTTC
TRBJ2-1,TRBV10-3,TRBD2,few,CATESGSRYNEQFF,TGTGCCACCGAGAGCGGGAGTAGGTACAATGAGCAGTTCTTC
TRBJ1-2,TRBV7-9,.,.,CASSLEAVLSGDGYTF,TGTGCCAGCAGCTTAGAGGCCGTGTTGTCAGGGGATGGCTACACCTTC
TRBJ2-3,TRBV5-8,TRBD2,many,CASRTPSGAEDTQYF,TGTGCCAGCAGAACCCCTAGCGGAGCGGAGGATACGCAGTATTTT